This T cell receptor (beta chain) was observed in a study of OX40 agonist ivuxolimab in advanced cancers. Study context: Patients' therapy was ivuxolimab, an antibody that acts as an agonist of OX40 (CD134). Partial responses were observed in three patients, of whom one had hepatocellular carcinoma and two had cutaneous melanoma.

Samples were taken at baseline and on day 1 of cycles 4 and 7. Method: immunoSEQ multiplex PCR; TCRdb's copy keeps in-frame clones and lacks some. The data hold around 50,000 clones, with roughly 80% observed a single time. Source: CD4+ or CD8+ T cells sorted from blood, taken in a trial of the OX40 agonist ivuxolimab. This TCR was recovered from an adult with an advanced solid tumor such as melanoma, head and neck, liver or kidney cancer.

The CDR3 DNA reads as TGTGCCAGCAGCCCTGGTGGAGCTGGGCTCTCTGGAAACACCATATATTTT. Translation gives CASSPGGAGLSGNTIYF. The rearrangement uses TRBV9 and TRBJ1-3; D gene uncertain. The CDR3 covers 17 residues. V dropped 4 bases and J dropped 0 bases, with 17 bases sitting between them. Germline V CDR1 and CDR2: SGDLS, YYNGEE.